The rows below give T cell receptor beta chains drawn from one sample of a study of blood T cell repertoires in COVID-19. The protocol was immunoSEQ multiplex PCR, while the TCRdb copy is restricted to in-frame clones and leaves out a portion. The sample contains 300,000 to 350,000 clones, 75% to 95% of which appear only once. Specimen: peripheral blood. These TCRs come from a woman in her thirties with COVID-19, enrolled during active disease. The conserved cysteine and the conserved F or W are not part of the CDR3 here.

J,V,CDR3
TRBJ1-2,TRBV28,ASRQGYGYT
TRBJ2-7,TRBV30,AWRAQGNSYEQY
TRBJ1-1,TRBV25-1,ASSERDSSLTMGAF
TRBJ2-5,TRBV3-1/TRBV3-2,ASSQLGGGVGETQY
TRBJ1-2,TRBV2,ADRDGLWRYT
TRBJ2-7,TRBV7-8,ASSPTSGGSYEQY
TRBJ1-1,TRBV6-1,ASSERQGATEAF
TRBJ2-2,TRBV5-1,ASSLAQISGGELF
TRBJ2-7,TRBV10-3,ASQTGEDNEQY
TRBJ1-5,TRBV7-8,ASSLDRSGASNQPQH
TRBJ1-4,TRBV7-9,ASSRDPGDREKLF
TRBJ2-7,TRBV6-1,ASSEAGPTVEQY
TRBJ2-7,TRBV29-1,SASGRAAEQY
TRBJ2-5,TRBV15,ATSRRLAGQETQY